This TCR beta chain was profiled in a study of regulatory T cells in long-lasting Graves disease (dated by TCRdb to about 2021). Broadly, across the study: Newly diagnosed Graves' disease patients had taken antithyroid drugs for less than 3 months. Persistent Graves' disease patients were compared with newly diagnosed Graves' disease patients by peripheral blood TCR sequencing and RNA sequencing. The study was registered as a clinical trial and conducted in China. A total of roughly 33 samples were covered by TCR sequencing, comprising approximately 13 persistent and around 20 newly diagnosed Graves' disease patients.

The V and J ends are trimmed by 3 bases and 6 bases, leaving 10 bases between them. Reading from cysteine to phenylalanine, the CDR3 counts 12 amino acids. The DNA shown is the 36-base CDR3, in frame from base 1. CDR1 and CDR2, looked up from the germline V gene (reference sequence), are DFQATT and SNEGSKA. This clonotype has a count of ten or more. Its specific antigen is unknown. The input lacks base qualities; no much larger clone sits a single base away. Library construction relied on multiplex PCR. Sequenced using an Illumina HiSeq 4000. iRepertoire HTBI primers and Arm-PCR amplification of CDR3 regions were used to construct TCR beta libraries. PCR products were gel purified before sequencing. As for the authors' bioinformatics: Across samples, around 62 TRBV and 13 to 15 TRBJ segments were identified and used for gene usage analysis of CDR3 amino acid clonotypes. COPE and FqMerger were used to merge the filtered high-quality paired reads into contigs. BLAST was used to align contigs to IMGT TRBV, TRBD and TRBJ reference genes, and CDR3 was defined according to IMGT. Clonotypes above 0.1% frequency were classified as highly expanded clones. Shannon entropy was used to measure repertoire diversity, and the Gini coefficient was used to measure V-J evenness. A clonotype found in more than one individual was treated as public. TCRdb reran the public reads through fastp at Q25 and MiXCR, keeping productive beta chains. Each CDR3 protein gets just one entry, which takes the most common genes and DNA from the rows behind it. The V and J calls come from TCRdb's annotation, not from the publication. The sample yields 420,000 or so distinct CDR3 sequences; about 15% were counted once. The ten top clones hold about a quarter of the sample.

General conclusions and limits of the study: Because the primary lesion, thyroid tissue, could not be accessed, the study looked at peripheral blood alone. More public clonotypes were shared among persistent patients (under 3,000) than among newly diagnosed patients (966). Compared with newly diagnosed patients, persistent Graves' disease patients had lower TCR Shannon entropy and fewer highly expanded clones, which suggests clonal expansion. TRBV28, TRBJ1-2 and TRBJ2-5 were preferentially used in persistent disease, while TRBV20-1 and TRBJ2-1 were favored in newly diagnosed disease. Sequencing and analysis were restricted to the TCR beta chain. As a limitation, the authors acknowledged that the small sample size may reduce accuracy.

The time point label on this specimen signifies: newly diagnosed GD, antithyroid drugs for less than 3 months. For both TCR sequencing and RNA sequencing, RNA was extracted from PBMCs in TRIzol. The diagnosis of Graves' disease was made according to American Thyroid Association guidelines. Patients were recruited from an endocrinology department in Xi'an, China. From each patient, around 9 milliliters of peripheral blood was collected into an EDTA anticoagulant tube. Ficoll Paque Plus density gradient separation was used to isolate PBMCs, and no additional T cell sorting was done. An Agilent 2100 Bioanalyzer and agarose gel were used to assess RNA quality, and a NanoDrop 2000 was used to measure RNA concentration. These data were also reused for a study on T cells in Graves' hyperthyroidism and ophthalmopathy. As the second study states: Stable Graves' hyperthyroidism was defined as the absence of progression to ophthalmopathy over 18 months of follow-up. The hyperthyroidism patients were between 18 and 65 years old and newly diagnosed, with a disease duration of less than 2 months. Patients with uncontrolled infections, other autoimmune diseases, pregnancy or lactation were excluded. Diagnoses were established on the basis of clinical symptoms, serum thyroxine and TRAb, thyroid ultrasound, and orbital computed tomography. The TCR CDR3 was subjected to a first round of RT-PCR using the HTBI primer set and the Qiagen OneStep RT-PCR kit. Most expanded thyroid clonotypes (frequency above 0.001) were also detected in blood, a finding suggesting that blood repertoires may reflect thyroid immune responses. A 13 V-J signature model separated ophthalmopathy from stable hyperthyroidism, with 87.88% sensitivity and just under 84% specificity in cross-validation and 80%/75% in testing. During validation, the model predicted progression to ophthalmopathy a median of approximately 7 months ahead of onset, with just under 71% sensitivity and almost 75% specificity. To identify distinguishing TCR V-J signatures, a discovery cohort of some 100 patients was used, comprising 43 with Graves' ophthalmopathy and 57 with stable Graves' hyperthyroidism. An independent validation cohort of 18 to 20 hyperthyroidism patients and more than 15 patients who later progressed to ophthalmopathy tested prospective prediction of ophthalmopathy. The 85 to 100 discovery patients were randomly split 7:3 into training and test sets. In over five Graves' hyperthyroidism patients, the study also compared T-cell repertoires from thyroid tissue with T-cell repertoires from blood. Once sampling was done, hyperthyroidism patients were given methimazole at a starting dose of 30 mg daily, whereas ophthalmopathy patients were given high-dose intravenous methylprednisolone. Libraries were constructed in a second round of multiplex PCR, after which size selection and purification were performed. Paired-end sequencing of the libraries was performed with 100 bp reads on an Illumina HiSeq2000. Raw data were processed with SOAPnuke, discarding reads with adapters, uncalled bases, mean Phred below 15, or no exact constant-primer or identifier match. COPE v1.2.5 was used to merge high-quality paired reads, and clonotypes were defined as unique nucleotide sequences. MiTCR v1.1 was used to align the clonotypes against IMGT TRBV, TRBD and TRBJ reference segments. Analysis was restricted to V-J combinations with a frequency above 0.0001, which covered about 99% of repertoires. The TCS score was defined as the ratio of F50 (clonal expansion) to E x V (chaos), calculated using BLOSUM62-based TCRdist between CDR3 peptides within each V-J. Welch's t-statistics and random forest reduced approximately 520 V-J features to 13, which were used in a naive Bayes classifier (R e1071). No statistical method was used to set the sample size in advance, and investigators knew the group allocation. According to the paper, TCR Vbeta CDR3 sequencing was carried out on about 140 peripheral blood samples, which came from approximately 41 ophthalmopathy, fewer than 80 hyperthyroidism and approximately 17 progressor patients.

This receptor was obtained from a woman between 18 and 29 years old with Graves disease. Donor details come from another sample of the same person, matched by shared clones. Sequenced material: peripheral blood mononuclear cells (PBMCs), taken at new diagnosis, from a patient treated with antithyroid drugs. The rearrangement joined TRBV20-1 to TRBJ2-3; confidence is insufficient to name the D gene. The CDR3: CSASRVRDTQYF. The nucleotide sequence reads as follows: TGCAGTGCTAGCCGGGTTCGGGATACGCAGTATTTT.